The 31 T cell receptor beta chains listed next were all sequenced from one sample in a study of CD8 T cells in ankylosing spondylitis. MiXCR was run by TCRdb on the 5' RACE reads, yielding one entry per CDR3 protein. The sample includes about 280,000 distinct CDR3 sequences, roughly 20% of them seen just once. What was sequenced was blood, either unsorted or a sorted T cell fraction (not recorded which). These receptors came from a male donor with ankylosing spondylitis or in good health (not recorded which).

The chain's CDR3 is CASSSAATYEQYV. CDR3 bases: TGTGCCAGCAGCTCCGCAGCGACCTACGAGCAGTACGTC. The genes are TRBV11-2 and TRBJ2-7; D call uncertain. Trimming stripped 4 bases from V and 2 bases from J, with 9 bases between. The CDR3 spans 13 residues. CDR1 is SGHAT and CDR2 is FQNNGV in the germline V gene.

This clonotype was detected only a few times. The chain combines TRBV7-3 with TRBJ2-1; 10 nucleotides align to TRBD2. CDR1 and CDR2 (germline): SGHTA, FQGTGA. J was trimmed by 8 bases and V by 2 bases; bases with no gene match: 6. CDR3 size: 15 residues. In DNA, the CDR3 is TGTGCCAGCAGCTTATCGGCTAGCGGGAGATATGAGCAGTTCTTC. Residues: CASSLSASGRYEQFF.

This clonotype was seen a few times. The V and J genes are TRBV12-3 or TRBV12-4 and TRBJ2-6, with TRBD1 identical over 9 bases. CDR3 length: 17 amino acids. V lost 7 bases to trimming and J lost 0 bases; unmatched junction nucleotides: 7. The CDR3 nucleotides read TGTGCCAGCACCTCTGGACAGGGGAGCTCTGGGGCCAACGTCCTGACTTTC. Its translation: CASTSGQGSSGANVLTF.

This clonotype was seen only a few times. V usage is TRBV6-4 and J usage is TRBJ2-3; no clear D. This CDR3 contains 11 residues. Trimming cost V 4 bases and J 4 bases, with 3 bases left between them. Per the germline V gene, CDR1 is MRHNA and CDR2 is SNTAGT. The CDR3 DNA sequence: TGTGCCAGCAGTGTGGCAGATACGCAGTATTTT. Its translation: CASSVADTQYF.

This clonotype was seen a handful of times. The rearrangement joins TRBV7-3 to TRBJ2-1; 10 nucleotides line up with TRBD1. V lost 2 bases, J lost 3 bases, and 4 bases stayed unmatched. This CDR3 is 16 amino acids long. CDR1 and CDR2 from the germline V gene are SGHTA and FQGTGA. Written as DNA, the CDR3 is TGTGCCAGCAGCTTATCGGGGACAGGGGTCTACAATGAGCAGTTCTTC. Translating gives CASSLSGTGVYNEQFF. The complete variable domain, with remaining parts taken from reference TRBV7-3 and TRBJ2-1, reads GAGVSQTPSNKVTEKGKYVELRCDPISGHTALYWYRQSLGQGPEFLIYFQGTGAADDSGLPNDRFFAVRPEGSVSTLKIQRTERGDSAVYLCASSLSGTGVYNEQFFGPGTRLTVL.

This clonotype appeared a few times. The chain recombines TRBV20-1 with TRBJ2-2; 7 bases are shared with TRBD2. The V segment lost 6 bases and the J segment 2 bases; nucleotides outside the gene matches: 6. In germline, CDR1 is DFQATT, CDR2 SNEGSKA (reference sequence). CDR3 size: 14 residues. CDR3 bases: TGCAGTGCGGGAGGGACGGCTAACACCGGGGAGCTGTTTTTT. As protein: CSAGGTANTGELFF.

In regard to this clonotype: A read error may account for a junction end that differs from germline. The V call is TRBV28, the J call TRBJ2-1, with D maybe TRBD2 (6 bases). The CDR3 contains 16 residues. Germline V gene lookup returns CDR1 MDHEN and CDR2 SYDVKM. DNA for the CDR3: TGTGCCAGCAATTCCCGAACCGGGGGTCCCTACAATGGGCAGTTCTTC. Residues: CASNSRTGGPYNGQFF.

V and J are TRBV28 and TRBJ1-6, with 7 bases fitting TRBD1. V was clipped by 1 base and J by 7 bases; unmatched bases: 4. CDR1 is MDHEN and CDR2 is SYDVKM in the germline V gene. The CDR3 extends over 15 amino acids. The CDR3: CASSLYRGFNSPLHF. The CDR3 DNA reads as TGTGCCAGCAGTTTATACAGGGGATTCAATTCACCCCTCCACTTT.

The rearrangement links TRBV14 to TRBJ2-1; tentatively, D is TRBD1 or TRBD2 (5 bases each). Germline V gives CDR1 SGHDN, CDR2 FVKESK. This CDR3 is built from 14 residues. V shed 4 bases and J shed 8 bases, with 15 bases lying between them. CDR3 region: CASSRDAHPDEQFF. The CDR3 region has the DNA TGTGCCAGCAGCCGGGACGCCCATCCAGATGAGCAGTTCTTC.

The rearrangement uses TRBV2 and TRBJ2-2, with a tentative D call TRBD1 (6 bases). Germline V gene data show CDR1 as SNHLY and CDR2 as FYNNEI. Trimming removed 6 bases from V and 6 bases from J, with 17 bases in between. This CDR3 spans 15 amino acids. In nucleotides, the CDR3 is TGTGCCAGCAGCCCGGACAGCCAATTGGCCGGGGAGCTGTTTTTT. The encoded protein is CASSPDSQLAGELFF.

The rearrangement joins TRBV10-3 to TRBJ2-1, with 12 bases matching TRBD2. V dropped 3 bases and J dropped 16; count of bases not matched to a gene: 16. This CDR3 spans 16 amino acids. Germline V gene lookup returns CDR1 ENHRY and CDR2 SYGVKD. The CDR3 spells CAISEASGRAARTSFF. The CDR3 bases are TGTGCCATCAGTGAAGCTAGCGGGAGGGCCGCGAGAACCAGTTTCTTC.

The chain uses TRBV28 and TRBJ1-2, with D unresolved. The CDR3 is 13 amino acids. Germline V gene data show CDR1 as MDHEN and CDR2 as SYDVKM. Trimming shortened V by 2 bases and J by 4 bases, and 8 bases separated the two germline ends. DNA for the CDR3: TGTGCCAGCAGTTTAACCGCTGGCTATGGCTACACCTTC. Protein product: CASSLTAGYGYTF.

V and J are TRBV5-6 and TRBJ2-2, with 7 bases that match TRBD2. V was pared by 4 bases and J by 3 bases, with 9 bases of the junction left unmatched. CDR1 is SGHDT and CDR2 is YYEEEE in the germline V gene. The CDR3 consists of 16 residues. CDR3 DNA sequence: TGTGCCAGCAGCCCCACGGTGGCGGGAGACACCGGGGAGCTGTTTTTT. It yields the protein CASSPTVAGDTGELFF.

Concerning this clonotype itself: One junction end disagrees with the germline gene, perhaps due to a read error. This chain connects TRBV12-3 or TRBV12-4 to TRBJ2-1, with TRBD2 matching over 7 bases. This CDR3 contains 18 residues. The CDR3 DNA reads TGTGCCCGCAGTTGGGAGGGACTCTTCCTCGGGCGTACAAATGAGCAGTTCTTC. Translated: CARSWEGLFLGRTNEQFF.

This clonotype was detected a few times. As DNA, the CDR3 is TGTGCCAGCAGTTTACCTCCGGGGAGCAATCAGCCCCAGCATTTT. Protein sequence: CASSLPPGSNQPQHF. The chain links TRBV12-3 or TRBV12-4 to TRBJ1-5; D unclear. Trimming shortened V by 2 bases and J by 1 base, and 9 bases separated the two germline ends. The CDR3 loop spans 15 amino acids.

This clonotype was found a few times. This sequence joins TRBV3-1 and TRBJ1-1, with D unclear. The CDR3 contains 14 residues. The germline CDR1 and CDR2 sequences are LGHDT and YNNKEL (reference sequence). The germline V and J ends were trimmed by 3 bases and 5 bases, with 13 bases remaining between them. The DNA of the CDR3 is TGTGCCAGCAGCCACCGACGAGGCAATACTGAAGCTTTCTTT. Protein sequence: CASSHRRGNTEAFF.

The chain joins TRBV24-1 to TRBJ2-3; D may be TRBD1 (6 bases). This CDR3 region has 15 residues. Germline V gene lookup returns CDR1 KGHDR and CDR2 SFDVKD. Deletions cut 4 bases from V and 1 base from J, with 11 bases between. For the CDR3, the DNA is TGTGCCACCAGTGACCAGACAGGAGGCACAGATACGCAGTATTTT. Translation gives CATSDQTGGTDTQYF.

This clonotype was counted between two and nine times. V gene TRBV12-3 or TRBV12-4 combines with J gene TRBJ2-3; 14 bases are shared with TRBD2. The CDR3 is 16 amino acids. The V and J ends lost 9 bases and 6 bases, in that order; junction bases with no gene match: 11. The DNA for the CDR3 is TGTGCCAGTACAACGGGACTAGCGGGAGTAGGGGATACGCAGTATTTT. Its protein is CASTTGLAGVGDTQYF.

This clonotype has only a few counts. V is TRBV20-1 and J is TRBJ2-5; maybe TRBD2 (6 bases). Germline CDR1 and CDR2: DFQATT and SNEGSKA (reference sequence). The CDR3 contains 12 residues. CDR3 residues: CSLEGRKETQYF. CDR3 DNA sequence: TGCAGCCTGGAGGGTAGGAAAGAGACCCAGTACTTC.

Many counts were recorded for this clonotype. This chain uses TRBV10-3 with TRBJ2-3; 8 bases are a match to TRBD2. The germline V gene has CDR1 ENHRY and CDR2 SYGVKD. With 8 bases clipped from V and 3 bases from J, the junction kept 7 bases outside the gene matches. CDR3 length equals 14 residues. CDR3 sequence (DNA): TGTGCCATCGCCGCCGGGGGGGGAACAGATACGCAGTATTTT. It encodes CAIAAGGGTDTQYF.

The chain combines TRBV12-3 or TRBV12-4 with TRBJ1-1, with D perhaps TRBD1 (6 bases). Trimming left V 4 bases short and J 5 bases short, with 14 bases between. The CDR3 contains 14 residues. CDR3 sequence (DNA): TGTGCCAGCAGTTCCGGGGGCTGGGGAACTGAAGCTTTCTTT. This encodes CASSSGGWGTEAFF.

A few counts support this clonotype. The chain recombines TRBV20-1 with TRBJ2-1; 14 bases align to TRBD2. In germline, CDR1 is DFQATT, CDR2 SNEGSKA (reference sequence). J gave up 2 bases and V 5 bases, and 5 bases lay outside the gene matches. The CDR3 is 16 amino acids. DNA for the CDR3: TGCAGTGCTCCCGGGACTAGCGGGAGTGCCTACAATGAGCAGTTCTTC. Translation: CSAPGTSGSAYNEQFF.

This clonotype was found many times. CDR3 sequence reads: CASSLDGIVAGELFF. CDR3 DNA: TGCGCCAGCAGCTTGGACGGGATTGTGGCCGGGGAGCTGTTTTTT. This chain links TRBV5-1 with TRBJ2-2; D might be TRBD2 (5 bases). Germline V gene lookup returns CDR1 SGHRS and CDR2 YFSETQ. V lost 0 bases, J lost 6 bases, and 12 bases lay in between. This CDR3 has 15 amino acids.

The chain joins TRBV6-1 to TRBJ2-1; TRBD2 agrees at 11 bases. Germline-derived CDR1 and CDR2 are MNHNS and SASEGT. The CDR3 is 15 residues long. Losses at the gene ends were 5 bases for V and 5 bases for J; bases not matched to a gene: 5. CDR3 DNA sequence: TGTGCCAGCAGTACAAGACTAGCGGGAAACAATGAGCAGTTCTTC. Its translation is CASSTRLAGNNEQFF.

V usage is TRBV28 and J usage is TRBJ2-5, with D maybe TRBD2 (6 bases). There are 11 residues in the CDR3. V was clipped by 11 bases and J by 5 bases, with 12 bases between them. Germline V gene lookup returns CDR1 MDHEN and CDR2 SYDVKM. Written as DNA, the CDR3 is TGTGCCGCTAATGGAGGGGAGACCCAGTACTTC. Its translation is CAANGGETQYF. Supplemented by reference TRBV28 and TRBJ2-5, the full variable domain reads DVKVTQSSRYLVKRTGEKVFLECVQDMDHENMFWYRQDPGLGLRLIYFSYDVKMKEKGDIPEGYSVSREKKERFSLILESASTNQTSMYLCAANGGETQYFGPGTRLLVL.

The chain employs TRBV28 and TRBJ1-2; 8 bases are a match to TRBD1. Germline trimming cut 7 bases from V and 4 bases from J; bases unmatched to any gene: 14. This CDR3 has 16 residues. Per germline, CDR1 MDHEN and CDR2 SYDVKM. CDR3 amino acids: CASTLASQGALYGYTF. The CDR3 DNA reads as TGTGCCAGCACCCTAGCCTCCCAGGGGGCGCTCTATGGCTACACCTTC.

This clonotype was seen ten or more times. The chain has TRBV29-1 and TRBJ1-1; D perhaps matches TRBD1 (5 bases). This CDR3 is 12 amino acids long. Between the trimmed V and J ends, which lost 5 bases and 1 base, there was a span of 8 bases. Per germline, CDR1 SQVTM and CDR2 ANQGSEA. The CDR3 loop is CSVLQGNTEAFF. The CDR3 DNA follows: TGCAGCGTTCTTCAGGGGAACACTGAAGCTTTCTTT.

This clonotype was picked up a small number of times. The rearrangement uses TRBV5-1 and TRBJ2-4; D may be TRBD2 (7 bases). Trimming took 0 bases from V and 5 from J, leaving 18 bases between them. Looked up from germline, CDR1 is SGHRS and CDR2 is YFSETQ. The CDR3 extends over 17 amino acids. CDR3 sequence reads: CASSLEGGGSGQNIQYF. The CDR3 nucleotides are TGCGCCAGCAGCTTGGAGGGGGGGGGTAGCGGCCAAAACATTCAGTACTTC.

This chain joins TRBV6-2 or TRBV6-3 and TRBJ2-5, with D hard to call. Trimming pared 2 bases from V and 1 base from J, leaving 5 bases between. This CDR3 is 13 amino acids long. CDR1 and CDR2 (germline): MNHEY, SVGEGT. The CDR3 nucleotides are TGTGCCAGCAGTTACGGCGCCCAAGAGACCCAGTACTTC. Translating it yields CASSYGAQETQYF.

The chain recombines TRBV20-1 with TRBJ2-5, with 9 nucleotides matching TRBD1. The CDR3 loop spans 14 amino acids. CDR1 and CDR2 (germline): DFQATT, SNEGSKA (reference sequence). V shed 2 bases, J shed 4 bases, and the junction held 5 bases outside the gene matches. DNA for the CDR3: TGCAGTGCTAGACCCCGGACAGGGGCAGAGACCCAGTACTTC. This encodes CSARPRTGAETQYF.

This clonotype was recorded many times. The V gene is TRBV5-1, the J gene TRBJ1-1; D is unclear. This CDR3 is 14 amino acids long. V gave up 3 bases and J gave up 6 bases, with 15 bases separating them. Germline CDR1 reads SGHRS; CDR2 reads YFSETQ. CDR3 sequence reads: CASSSATEHSEAFF. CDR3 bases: TGCGCCAGCAGCTCGGCGACTGAACACTCTGAAGCTTTCTTT.